The 25 T cell receptor beta chains below were found in one sample sequenced in a study of blood T cell repertoires in COVID-19. Measured with immunoSEQ multiplex PCR; TCRdb has only the in-frame clones, and not every one. In the table there are 120,000 or so clones, 85% to 90% of which are singletons. Sequencing was carried out using peripheral blood. The receptor source for this set is a man in his 70s who had recovered from COVID-19.

The chain links TRBV2 to TRBJ1-1, with TRBD1 matching over 8 bases. The CDR3 runs 17 residues. J was trimmed by 0 bases and V by 5 bases; bases with no gene match: 11. Germline V gives CDR1 SNHLY, CDR2 FYNNEI. The CDR3 nucleotides are TGTGCCAGCAGTCTCAGGGGGCGTAGAACCATGAACACTGAAGCTTTCTTT. It encodes CASSLRGRRTMNTEAFF.

The J gene is TRBJ2-5, the V gene TRBV3-1 (or the pseudogene TRBV3-2), with D possibly being TRBD1 (5 bases). The CDR3 sequence is 14 residues long. V lost 1 base and J 4 bases, leaving 10 bases between the germline ends. In germline, CDR1 is LGHDT, CDR2 YNNKEL (reference sequence). Here the CDR3 DNA reads TGTGCCAGCAGCCAAGGGGGCAGAGGAGAGACCCAGTACTTC. It yields the protein CASSQGGRGETQYF.

The chain joins TRBV11-3 to TRBJ2-3, with TRBD2 matching 10 bases. CDR1 SGHNT and CDR2 YENEEA come from the germline V gene. The V and J ends lost 0 bases and 6 bases, in that order; junction bases with no gene match: 3. The CDR3 extends over 15 amino acids. CDR3 in amino acids: CASSLESSGSDTQYF. The DNA of the CDR3 is TGTGCCAGCAGCTTAGAGTCTAGCGGGAGCGATACGCAGTATTTT.

The chain links TRBV9 to TRBJ1-2, with TRBD1 matching over 7 bases. The V gene end was trimmed by 2 bases and the J gene end by 7 bases; junction bases not matched to a gene: 8. The CDR3 is 14 amino acids. The germline V gene encodes CDR1 SGDLS and CDR2 YYNGEE. DNA of the CDR3: TGTGCCAGCAGCGTGATGGGACAGACGGGTGGCTACACCTTC. As protein: CASSVMGQTGGYTF.

This clone was detected only once. The genes are TRBV30 and TRBJ1-2; tentative D call: TRBD1 (5 bases). Trimming left V 1 base short and J 0 bases short, with 9 bases between. Germline CDR1 is GTSNPN and CDR2 is SVGIG (reference sequence). This CDR3 is built from 14 residues. This chain's CDR3 is CAWSGTGSNYGYTF. Here the CDR3 DNA reads TGTGCCTGGAGTGGTACAGGATCTAACTATGGCTACACCTTC.

This sequence joins TRBV6-5 and TRBJ2-7; 7 nucleotides line up with TRBD1. V lost 6 bases, J lost 3 bases, and 2 bases stayed unmatched. There are 12 residues in the CDR3. Germline CDR1 MNHEY, CDR2 SVGAGI. The CDR3 region has the DNA TGTGCCAGCAGGAGACAGGGCTACGAGCAGTACTTC. Translated: CASRRQGYEQYF.

The V and J genes are TRBV3-1 (or the pseudogene TRBV3-2) and TRBJ2-5; the match to TRBD2 covers 13 bases. The CDR3 is 16 amino acids. CDR1 is LGHDT, CDR2 YNNKEL, per germline (reference sequence). V dropped 0 bases and J dropped 5; count of bases not matched to a gene: 3. For the CDR3, the DNA is TGTGCCAGCAGCCAAGACTGGACTAGCGGGAGCGAGACCCAGTACTTC. It yields the protein CASSQDWTSGSETQYF.

The rearrangement uses TRBV7-6 and TRBJ2-7; 11 nucleotides align to TRBD2. The CDR3 length is 15 residues. Germline V gene sequence: CDR1 SGHVS, CDR2 FNYEAQ. V was clipped by 3 bases and J by 2 bases; unmatched bases: 3. CDR3 in amino acids: CASSLTSGATYEQYF. As DNA, the CDR3 is TGTGCCAGCAGCTTGACTAGCGGGGCCACCTACGAGCAGTACTTC. The full variable domain, rest sourced from reference TRBV7-6 and TRBJ2-7, is GAGVSQSPRYKVTKRGQDVALRCDPISGHVSLYWYRQALGQGPEFLTYFNYEAQQDKSGLPNDRFSAERPEGSISTLTIQRTEQRDSAMYRCASSLTSGATYEQYFGPGTRLTVT.

The rearrangement links TRBV6-5 to TRBJ1-4, with D possibly being TRBD1 (5 bases). Germline CDR1 is MNHEY and CDR2 is SVGAGI. The CDR3 consists of 14 residues. V was clipped by 6 bases and J by 7 bases, with 15 bases between them. The CDR3 loop is CASSRTGPSEKLFF. In nucleotides, the CDR3 is TGTGCCAGCAGCCGCACAGGTCCAAGTGAAAAACTGTTTTTT.

This clone was seen a single time. The chain is built from TRBV6-1 and TRBJ2-7, with TRBD1 matching over 10 bases. J gave up 2 bases and V 2 bases, and 6 bases lay outside the gene matches. This CDR3 comprises 16 residues. CDR1 is MNHNS and CDR2 is SASEGT in the germline V gene. CDR3 residues: CASSEMYGTGAYEQYF. The CDR3 DNA is TGTGCCAGCAGTGAAATGTACGGGACAGGGGCCTACGAGCAGTACTTC.

The chain couples TRBV7-9 to TRBJ1-1; 8 nucleotides agree with TRBD1. The germline V gene encodes CDR1 SEHNR and CDR2 FQNEAQ (reference sequence). V dropped 5 bases and J dropped 5; count of bases not matched to a gene: 10. This CDR3 contains 15 residues. The CDR3 coding sequence is TGTGCCAGCAGCCAATCAGGGGGCGCGATTACTGAAGCTTTCTTT. It codes for CASSQSGGAITEAFF.

This chain joins TRBV18 and TRBJ2-3; TRBD1 matches at 10 bases. Germline assignment: CDR1 KGHSH and CDR2 LQKENI. Trimming took 3 bases from V and 4 from J; bases not matched to a gene: 10. The CDR3 is made up of 17 amino acids. The CDR3 region is CASSPISTGGSSDTQYF. CDR3 DNA sequence: TGTGCCAGCTCACCGATATCGACAGGGGGCAGTTCAGATACGCAGTATTTT.

The V and J genes are TRBV24-1 and TRBJ1-2, with 9 nucleotides matching TRBD1. CDR1 is KGHDR, CDR2 SFDVKD, per germline. CDR3 length equals 15 residues. Unmatched junction bases numbered 13, after V lost 4 bases and J lost 11 bases. CDR3 nucleotides: TGTGCCACCAGTGACCCCGGGACAGGGAGGAGCGGATACACCTTC. Protein sequence: CATSDPGTGRSGYTF.

This chain links TRBV15 with TRBJ2-2; possibly TRBD1 for D (6 bases). The CDR3 is 16 amino acids. CDR1 and CDR2 (germline): LNHNV, YYDKDF (reference sequence). The V gene lost 6 bases and the J gene lost 0 bases, with 14 bases spanning the gap. The DNA of the CDR3 is TGTGCCACCAGGACAGGCTTTCTCGCGAACACCGGGGAGCTGTTTTTT. This translates into CATRTGFLANTGELFF.

The gene calls are TRBV1 and TRBJ2-3; TRBD2 is the table's D call, not checked against the DNA. TRBV1 is a known pseudogene. There are 15 residues in the CDR3. CDR3 bases: TGCACCAGCAGGATTAGCGGTTCTAGCACAGATACGCAGTATTTT. This gives the protein CTSRISGSSTDTQYF.

This clone occurred a few times. V gene TRBV6-1 combines with J gene TRBJ1-1, with D unclear. Trimming took off 0 bases at V and 5 bases at J, with 16 bases between the two ends. The CDR3 length is 16 residues. CDR1 is MNHNS and CDR2 is SASEGT in the germline V gene. The CDR3 sequence is CASSEASRAHRTEAFF. The CDR3 bases are TGTGCCAGCAGTGAAGCGTCGAGGGCGCATCGAACTGAAGCTTTCTTT.

This clone has a single count. The V and J genes are TRBV30 and TRBJ2-3; D uncertain. V was pared by 7 bases and J by 5 bases, with 4 bases between. This CDR3 contains 9 residues. CDR1 is GTSNPN, CDR2 SVGIG, per germline (reference sequence). CDR3 protein: CAFRDTQYF. CDR3 DNA: TGTGCCTTCAGAGATACGCAGTATTTT.

The chain links TRBV19 to TRBJ1-5; TRBD1 agrees at 8 bases. The germline V gene encodes CDR1 LNHDA and CDR2 SQIVND (reference sequence). The CDR3 runs 15 residues. V lost 7 bases, J lost 5 bases, and 10 bases stayed unmatched. CDR3: CASILRQGSDQPQHF. The DNA of the CDR3 is TGTGCCAGTATCTTACGACAGGGGAGTGATCAGCCCCAGCATTTT.

The chain is built from TRBV5-1 and TRBJ1-5; 7 bases match TRBD1. V was pared by 4 bases and J by 5 bases, with 9 bases of the junction left unmatched. CDR1 and CDR2 from the germline V gene are SGHRS and YFSETQ. This CDR3 region has 15 residues. CDR3 amino acids: CASSPAGGGYQPQHF. As DNA, the CDR3 is TGCGCCAGCAGCCCGGCAGGGGGAGGATATCAGCCCCAGCATTTT.

The chain couples TRBV10-3 to TRBJ2-1, with TRBD1 identical over 10 bases. Unmatched junction bases numbered 2, after V lost 4 bases and J lost 8 bases. The CDR3 covers 13 residues. Germline V lookup: CDR1 ENHRY, CDR2 SYGVKD. Here the CDR3 DNA reads TGTGCCATCAGTGTTGGGACAGGGGATGAGCAGTTCTTC. Translating it yields CAISVGTGDEQFF.

The chain uses TRBV7-2 and TRBJ1-2, with 7 bases that match TRBD1. There are 17 residues in the CDR3. Trimming at V came to 5 bases and at J to 7 bases, leaving 19 bases not matched to a gene. CDR1 and CDR2 from the germline V gene are SGHTA and FQGNSA. The DNA for the CDR3 is TGTGCCAGCAGCGTCCCGGGGGACAGCTCCCTCCTGGGTGGCTACACCTTC. Its translation is CASSVPGDSSLLGGYTF.

The chain joins TRBV5-4 to TRBJ2-6; 9 bases fit TRBD2. CDR1 and CDR2 (germline): SGHNT, YYREEE (reference sequence). The CDR3 consists of 15 residues. Trimming cost V 4 bases and J 2 bases; bases outside gene matches: 1. The CDR3: CASSAGGAGANVLTF. DNA for the CDR3: TGTGCCAGCAGCGCGGGAGGGGCTGGGGCCAACGTCCTGACTTTC.

The V gene is TRBV5-1, the J gene TRBJ2-2; tentatively, D is TRBD2 (7 bases). Germline V gene data show CDR1 as SGHRS and CDR2 as YFSETQ. Trimming removed 4 bases from V and 3 bases from J, with 13 bases in between. The CDR3 has 15 residues. CDR3 sequence reads: CASSQGTTYTGELFF. In nucleotides, the CDR3 is TGCGCCAGCAGCCAGGGGACTACCTACACCGGGGAGCTGTTTTTT. Looking up the rest from reference TRBV5-1 and TRBJ2-2 gives the full variable domain: KAGVTQTPRYLIKTRGQQVTLSCSPISGHRSVSWYQQTPGQGLQFLFEYFSETQRNKGNFPGRFSGRQFSNSRSEMNVSTLELGDSALYLCASSQGTTYTGELFFGEGSRLTVL.

This clone was detected only a few times. The gene calls are TRBV7-9 and TRBJ2-7; D remains unclear. CDR3 size: 12 residues. The ends were cut back, 5 bases at V and 3 bases at J, with 8 bases in the middle. The germline V gene has CDR1 SEHNR and CDR2 FQNEAQ (reference sequence). The chain's CDR3 is CASSASGYEQYF. CDR3 DNA sequence: TGTGCCAGCAGCGCTTCGGGCTACGAGCAGTACTTC.

The rearrangement links TRBV19 to TRBJ1-1; D possibly corresponds to TRBD1 (6 bases). There are 11 residues in the CDR3. Germline V gives CDR1 LNHDA, CDR2 SQIVND (reference sequence). Trimming cost V 4 bases and J 10 bases, with 10 bases left between them. CDR3 in DNA: TGTGCCAGTAGTAACCGGGACACAGCTTTCTTT. This codes for CASSNRDTAFF. Together with reference TRBV19 and TRBJ1-1, the CDR3 gives the full variable domain: DGGITQSPKYLFRKEGQNVTLSCEQNLNHDAMYWYRQDPGQGLRLIYYSQIVNDFQKGDIAEGYSVSREKKESFPLTVTSAQKNPTAFYLCASSNRDTAFFGQGTRLTVV.